The 7 T cell receptor beta chains given below trace back to one sample, sequenced in a study of graft-versus-host responses after intestinal transplantation. Assay used: immunoSEQ multiplex PCR; TCRdb lists only in-frame clones, some missing. Among some 4,000 clones listed, 25% to 30% were seen once. The sequencing here drew on alloreactive CD4+ T cells from a mixed lymphocyte reaction culture, taken before transplantation. This sample's subset: CFSE-low proliferating T cells sorted from roughly six-day pre-transplant mixed lymphocyte reaction (GvH or HvG direction). Receptors were obtained from a human patient who was an organ donor for intestinal transplantation.

There are a few counts of this clone. The V gene is TRBV28, the J gene TRBJ1-1; the match to TRBD1 covers 8 bases. V gave up 11 bases and J gave up 4 bases; unmatched junction bases: 9. This CDR3 is built from 13 residues. In germline, CDR1 is MDHEN, CDR2 SYDVKM. CDR3 nucleotides: TGTGCCTCCGCAGGGGGCGTCGGCACTGAAGCTTTCTTT. Amino acids: CASAGGVGTEAFF. Full variable domain (missing parts from reference TRBV28 and TRBJ1-1): DVKVTQSSRYLVKRTGEKVFLECVQDMDHENMFWYRQDPGLGLRLIYFSYDVKMKEKGDIPEGYSVSREKKERFSLILESASTNQTSMYLCASAGGVGTEAFFGQGTRLTVV.

Only a few counts were recorded for this clone. The genes are TRBV28 and TRBJ1-2; D is unresolved. CDR1 MDHEN and CDR2 SYDVKM come from the germline V gene. Trimming took off 2 bases at V and 4 bases at J, with 11 bases between the two ends. The CDR3 extends over 14 amino acids. DNA for the CDR3: TGTGCCAGCAGTTTAGGGAGGAGCAGCTATGGCTACACCTTC. It encodes CASSLGRSSYGYTF.

The chain is built from TRBV4-1 and TRBJ1-1, with TRBD1 identical over 7 bases. Looked up from germline, CDR1 is MGHRA and CDR2 is YSYEKL. The CDR3 has 15 amino acids. The V gene end was trimmed by 0 bases and the J gene end by 4 bases; junction bases not matched to a gene: 5. CDR3 nucleotides: TGCGCCAGCAGCCAAGATAACCAGGGGGTCACTGAAGCTTTCTTT. Translation: CASSQDNQGVTEAFF.

This sequence joins TRBV9 and TRBJ2-2; D is ambiguous. Germline V gene sequence: CDR1 SGDLS, CDR2 YYNGEE. V gave up 0 bases and J gave up 4 bases, with 13 bases separating them. This CDR3 is 16 amino acids long. The CDR3 loop is CASSVVAVTGTGELFF. Here the CDR3 DNA reads TGTGCCAGCAGCGTAGTAGCTGTAACGGGCACCGGGGAGCTGTTTTTT. The full variable domain, completed using reference TRBV9 and TRBJ2-2, is DSGVTQTPKHLITATGQRVTLRCSPRSGDLSVYWYQQSLDQGLQFLIQYYNGEERAKGNILERFSAQQFPDLHSELNLSSLELGDSALYFCASSVVAVTGTGELFFGEGSRLTVL.

The V gene is TRBV16, the J gene TRBJ1-5, with 8 bases fitting TRBD1. CDR1 is KGHSY, CDR2 FQNENV, per germline. The V segment lost 0 bases and the J segment 7 bases; nucleotides outside the gene matches: 8. The CDR3 consists of 16 residues. CDR3 amino acids: CASSQSIPGGGQPQHF. DNA for the CDR3: TGTGCCAGCAGCCAATCGATCCCAGGGGGCGGCCAGCCCCAGCATTTT.

The chain is built from TRBV5-8 and TRBJ2-5; maybe TRBD1 (5 bases). Per the germline V gene, CDR1 is SGHTS and CDR2 is YDEGEE. This CDR3 contains 14 residues. V shed 6 bases and J shed 5 bases, with 17 bases lying between them. The CDR3 coding sequence is TGTGCCAGCAACTTCCAGGGTAGGGCTGAGACCCAGTACTTC. Translated: CASNFQGRAETQYF.

The rearrangement joins TRBV9 to TRBJ2-3; D is possibly TRBD1 (5 bases). The CDR3 has 15 residues. Trimming stripped 0 bases from V and 2 bases from J, with 10 bases between. Germline CDR1 is SGDLS and CDR2 is YYNGEE. Here the CDR3 DNA reads TGTGCCAGCAGCGTAGATAAGGGGTACACAGATACGCAGTATTTT. Its protein is CASSVDKGYTDTQYF.